Listed below are T cell receptor beta chains from one sample, sequenced in a study of cytomegalovirus exposure and HLA in healthy donors. The method was immunoSEQ multiplex PCR; TCRdb's version includes in-frame clones alone and lacks a portion of them. The top ten clones hold around 0.8% of a sample with about 360,000 clones, 86% of them seen once. Input material: PBMCs. Every receptor here comes from a woman between 18 and 30 years old in good health and CMV-seronegative. Both conserved end residues are trimmed from each CDR3. D genes are given only for firm matches.

v_call: TRBV28; j_call: TRBJ1-5; d_call: NA; cdr3_aa: ASSLTPFNQPQH
v_call: TRBV27; j_call: TRBJ2-1; d_call: NA; cdr3_aa: ASSLSGKGVSYNEQF
v_call: TRBV11-2; j_call: TRBJ1-1; d_call: TRBD1; cdr3_aa: ANRQGWTEAF
v_call: TRBV6-5; j_call: TRBJ1-2; d_call: NA; cdr3_aa: ASSYGTRNYGYT
v_call: TRBV5-1; j_call: TRBJ2-7; d_call: TRBD1; cdr3_aa: ASSPTSGTGSSYEQY
v_call: TRBV27; j_call: TRBJ1-1; d_call: NA; cdr3_aa: ASSLSFQGTEAF
v_call: TRBV7-6; j_call: TRBJ2-5; d_call: NA; cdr3_aa: ASSQGGYYQETQY
v_call: TRBV27; j_call: TRBJ1-5; d_call: NA; cdr3_aa: ASSFYSNQPQH
v_call: TRBV5-1; j_call: TRBJ2-7; d_call: NA; cdr3_aa: ASSLEGEVGWGQY
v_call: TRBV11-2; j_call: TRBJ1-2; d_call: NA; cdr3_aa: ASSLGQAEGYT
v_call: TRBV5-1; j_call: TRBJ2-1; d_call: TRBD1; cdr3_aa: ASRTLDRGTYNEQF
v_call: TRBV6-5; j_call: TRBJ1-1; d_call: NA; cdr3_aa: ASSTRQRNTEAF
v_call: TRBV6-5; j_call: TRBJ2-7; d_call: NA; cdr3_aa: ATSGGPTDEQY
v_call: TRBV2; j_call: TRBJ1-2; d_call: NA; cdr3_aa: ASWRPTGSYGYT
v_call: TRBV28; j_call: TRBJ2-7; d_call: TRBD2; cdr3_aa: ASSKGSGRLTYEQY
v_call: TRBV6-6; j_call: TRBJ2-1; d_call: TRBD2; cdr3_aa: ASSYATSGRNNEQF
v_call: TRBV27; j_call: TRBJ2-7; d_call: TRBD1; cdr3_aa: ASSRRGQIYEQY
v_call: TRBV29-1; j_call: TRBJ2-7; d_call: TRBD1; cdr3_aa: SVGQGALKDHEQY
v_call: TRBV28; j_call: TRBJ1-4; d_call: NA; cdr3_aa: ASSLVGAGEKLF
v_call: TRBV7-3; j_call: TRBJ2-3; d_call: NA; cdr3_aa: ASSPGGREDTQY
v_call: TRBV28; j_call: TRBJ1-2; d_call: NA; cdr3_aa: ASSSSGRGYGYT
v_call: TRBV28; j_call: TRBJ2-7; d_call: TRBD2; cdr3_aa: ASSFVSGSGHEQY
v_call: TRBV5-5; j_call: TRBJ1-3; d_call: NA; cdr3_aa: ASSSPPGTGNTIY
v_call: TRBV18; j_call: TRBJ1-5; d_call: NA; cdr3_aa: ASSPGGGNQPQH
v_call: TRBV27; j_call: TRBJ1-1; d_call: NA; cdr3_aa: ASSLLQGRTEAF
v_call: TRBV15; j_call: TRBJ1-5; d_call: NA; cdr3_aa: ATSRVHNSNQPQH
v_call: TRBV6-6; j_call: TRBJ2-7; d_call: TRBD2; cdr3_aa: ASIGLAGDIYEQY
v_call: TRBV6-1; j_call: TRBJ1-5; d_call: TRBD1; cdr3_aa: ASTLTGINQPQH
v_call: TRBV18; j_call: TRBJ2-7; d_call: TRBD1; cdr3_aa: ASSPRGQGGSYEQY
v_call: TRBV30; j_call: TRBJ2-7; d_call: TRBD1; cdr3_aa: AWSWEGQGTSEQY
v_call: TRBV5-1; j_call: TRBJ2-2; d_call: NA; cdr3_aa: ASSWRSGELF
v_call: TRBV11-2; j_call: TRBJ1-5; d_call: NA; cdr3_aa: ASSLDARNQPQH
v_call: TRBV27; j_call: TRBJ2-3; d_call: NA; cdr3_aa: ASSRGSTDTQY
v_call: TRBV6-5; j_call: TRBJ2-4; d_call: NA; cdr3_aa: ASSTGTEGKNIQY
v_call: TRBV30; j_call: TRBJ1-1; d_call: NA; cdr3_aa: AWSVLGGYSNTEAF
v_call: TRBV9; j_call: TRBJ1-1; d_call: NA; cdr3_aa: ASSVGVAGGSNTEAF
v_call: TRBV28; j_call: TRBJ2-7; d_call: NA; cdr3_aa: ASTVAGFTYEQY
v_call: TRBV11-1; j_call: TRBJ1-1; d_call: TRBD1; cdr3_aa: ASSLSKTGGTAEAF
v_call: TRBV11-2; j_call: TRBJ2-7; d_call: NA; cdr3_aa: ASSLAEGAPSYEQY
v_call: TRBV4-1; j_call: TRBJ2-7; d_call: TRBD2; cdr3_aa: ASSRRLAVPYEQY
v_call: TRBV5-1; j_call: TRBJ2-3; d_call: NA; cdr3_aa: ASSPSPGLRTDTQY
v_call: TRBV5-1; j_call: TRBJ2-7; d_call: TRBD2; cdr3_aa: ASSLGLSGGLSYEQY
v_call: TRBV5-5; j_call: TRBJ1-2; d_call: NA; cdr3_aa: ASSLVVAERSGYT
v_call: TRBV7-6; j_call: TRBJ2-7; d_call: NA; cdr3_aa: ASSQRVSYEQY